One and the same sample provided the 31 T cell receptor beta chains below, sequenced in a study of T cell responses to AZD1222 COVID-19 vaccine (dated by TCRdb to the early 2020s). To prepare the library, the immunoSEQ multiplex PCR assay was applied. The immuneACCESS repertoire file appears here via TCRdb, limited to in-frame rearrangements. These files lack a portion of the clones; in checked studies, under half of the deficit traces to unresolved V genes, and the cause of the others is not known. This sample is represented by about 180,000 clones; 90% to 95% of them were singletons. In total, the top ten clones hold around 0.93% of the sample. According to the study, the label for this sample's time point signals: about 28 days (+/-7) after the second vaccine dose. This sample's treatment or condition label indicates: meningococcal conjugate vaccine given as trial control. Sample: peripheral blood, taken 28 days after the second dose of the MenACWY control vaccine. The receptors shown here come from an adult who received the MenACWY meningococcal vaccine as a control.

The chain carries TRBV2 and TRBJ1-2, with D perhaps matching TRBD1 (5 bases). The CDR3 has 14 residues. The V gene's germline CDR1 is SNHLY and CDR2 FYNNEI. V lost 4 bases to trimming and J lost 6 bases, with 15 bases between them. CDR3 in amino acids: CASSAEGRAHGYTF. CDR3 DNA sequence: TGTGCCAGCAGTGCGGAGGGGAGGGCCCATGGCTACACCTTC.

The gene calls are TRBV7-2 and TRBJ1-5; TRBD1 is a possible D gene (5 bases). The germline CDR1 and CDR2 sequences are SGHTA and FQGNSA. The CDR3 sequence is 16 residues long. V lost 1 base to trimming and J lost 5 bases, with 15 bases between them. The CDR3 DNA reads as TGTGCCAGCAGCTTAGGGGTTGGACAAGGTTATCAGCCCCAGCATTTT. It is translated as CASSLGVGQGYQPQHF.

This chain connects TRBV6-2 or TRBV6-3 to TRBJ2-4; TRBD1 agrees at 7 bases. The CDR3 contains 15 residues. Trimming cost V 6 bases and J 4 bases; bases outside gene matches: 9. The V gene's germline CDR1 is MNHEY and CDR2 SVGEGT. In DNA, the CDR3 is TGTGCCAGCAGCCTCGAGGGACAGAAAAAAAACATTCAGTACTTC. This codes for CASSLEGQKKNIQYF.

This clone was seen once. This chain connects TRBV6-2 or TRBV6-3 to TRBJ1-2, with D tentatively TRBD1 (5 bases). Per germline, CDR1 MNHEY and CDR2 SVGEGT. Trimming shortened V by 4 bases and J by 4 bases, and 16 bases separated the two germline ends. The CDR3 covers 15 residues. The CDR3 nucleotides are TGTGCCAGCAGTTTGACGGGGGGACGGACCTATGGCTACACCTTC. Its protein is CASSLTGGRTYGYTF.

The V and J genes are TRBV27 and TRBJ1-6, with D possibly TRBD1 on 5 matching bases. With 3 bases removed from V and 7 bases from J, the gap between germline ends came to 13 bases. Looked up from germline, CDR1 is MNHEY and CDR2 is SMNVEV (reference sequence). This CDR3 spans 15 amino acids. For the CDR3, the DNA is TGTGCCAGCAGTTTTATGGGGCGAAGCAATTCACCCCTCCACTTT. Amino acid sequence: CASSFMGRSNSPLHF.

J is TRBJ1-1 and V is TRBV7-9; D gene ambiguous. The V gene lost 5 bases and the J gene lost 6 bases, with 13 bases spanning the gap. Germline CDR1 reads SEHNR; CDR2 reads FQNEAQ (reference sequence). The CDR3 is 13 amino acids. The CDR3 DNA reads TGTGCCAGCAGCAAGGTTTCCGGGGCTGAAGCTTTCTTT. Translating it yields CASSKVSGAEAFF.

The V call is TRBV5-6, the J call TRBJ1-4; the D is unclear. V shed 0 bases and J shed 4 bases, with 13 bases lying between them. CDR1 is SGHDT and CDR2 is YYEEEE in the germline V gene. There are 16 residues in the CDR3. CDR3 nucleotides: TGTGCCAGCAGCTTGGCCTCTATGGGCCTTAATGAAAAACTGTTTTTT. As protein: CASSLASMGLNEKLFF.

The chain links TRBV7-6 to TRBJ2-7; D is tentatively TRBD1 or TRBD2 (6 bases each). The germline V gene encodes CDR1 SGHVS and CDR2 FNYEAQ. The CDR3 consists of 16 residues. V lost 0 bases to trimming and J lost 4 bases, with 16 bases between them. CDR3 region: CASSLAGGAGVYEQYF. The CDR3 DNA follows: TGTGCCAGCAGCTTAGCTGGCGGGGCAGGGGTGTACGAGCAGTACTTC.

V gene TRBV28 combines with J gene TRBJ2-2, with D unclear. The V end lost 2 bases, the J end lost 3 bases, and 10 bases lay between the germline ends. Germline CDR1 and CDR2: MDHEN and SYDVKM. The CDR3 is 15 amino acids. CDR3 sequence: CASSLPDSYTGELFF. The CDR3, as DNA: TGTGCCAGCAGTTTACCCGATTCCTACACCGGGGAGCTGTTTTTT.

This chain links TRBV7-2 with TRBJ2-3, with a tentative D call TRBD1 (5 bases). Trimming shortened V by 5 bases and J by 6 bases, and 15 bases separated the two germline ends. The CDR3 sequence is 14 residues long. Germline CDR1 SGHTA, CDR2 FQGNSA. This CDR3 is CASSRPQGADTQYF. The CDR3 nucleotides are TGTGCCAGCAGCCGCCCCCAAGGGGCGGATACGCAGTATTTT. Using reference TRBV7-2 and TRBJ2-3 for the parts outside the CDR3, the full variable domain is GAGVSQSPSNKVTEKGKDVELRCDPISGHTALYWYRQSLGQGLEFLIYFQGNSAPDKSGLPSDRFSAERTGGSVSTLTIQRTQQEDSAVYLCASSRPQGADTQYFGPGTRLTVL.

The chain links TRBV5-1 to TRBJ1-6; tentative D call: TRBD1 (5 bases). This CDR3 is built from 16 residues. Trimming took 4 bases from V and 6 from J, leaving 17 bases between them. The germline V gene has CDR1 SGHRS and CDR2 YFSETQ. CDR3 nucleotides: TGCGCCAGCAGCCTCGGGGGGGGAGTGATTAATTCACCCCTCCACTTT. Its protein is CASSLGGGVINSPLHF.

The V gene is TRBV15, the J gene TRBJ2-3; D is unclear. Germline CDR1 LNHNV, CDR2 YYDKDF (reference sequence). The CDR3 spans 14 residues. V lost 0 bases and J lost 8, with 12 bases in between. CDR3 in amino acids: CATSRDPPPATQYF. CDR3 bases: TGTGCCACCAGCAGAGATCCCCCGCCGGCTACGCAGTATTTT.

The chain uses TRBV11-2 and TRBJ1-2, with 11 bases identical to TRBD1. This CDR3 contains 16 residues. Germline V gene data show CDR1 as SGHAT and CDR2 as FQNNGV. V was clipped by 7 bases and J by 0 bases; unmatched bases: 7. The CDR3 nucleotides read TGTGCCAGCACCCGGACAGGGGGCGCCTCTAACTATGGCTACACCTTC. Its protein product is CASTRTGGASNYGYTF.

Note on this clone: This sample also contains other DNA sequences that code for the same CDR3. The V call is TRBV5-4, the J call TRBJ1-5; D is unclear. This CDR3 comprises 13 residues. CDR1 and CDR2 (germline): SGHNT, YYREEE (reference sequence). The V end was cut by 0 bases, the J end by 1 base, with 2 bases between. This chain's CDR3 is CASSLDSNQPQHF. CDR3 DNA: TGTGCCAGCAGCTTGGACAGCAATCAGCCCCAGCATTTT.

The chain has TRBV19 and TRBJ2-7; tentatively, D is TRBD2 (5 bases). In germline, CDR1 is LNHDA, CDR2 SQIVND (reference sequence). The CDR3 covers 16 residues. Trimming took 2 bases from V and 2 from J, leaving 16 bases between them. DNA of the CDR3: TGTGCCAGTAGTATAAGCGGTTCCTACCTGCCCTACGAGCAGTACTTC. Its translation is CASSISGSYLPYEQYF.

V is TRBV2 and J is TRBJ2-1; 12 nucleotides line up with TRBD2. The V segment lost 7 bases and the J segment 3 bases; nucleotides outside the gene matches: 1. Germline CDR1 SNHLY, CDR2 FYNNEI. This CDR3 comprises 14 residues. CDR3 amino acids: CASTSGGDYNEQFF. In DNA form, the CDR3 reads TGTGCCAGCACTAGCGGGGGGGACTACAATGAGCAGTTCTTC.

The chain recombines TRBV5-4 with TRBJ1-4; D is perhaps TRBD1 (6 bases). Trimming removed 1 base at V and 6 bases at J, with 13 bases between. The CDR3 totals 15 residues. From germline, CDR1 is SGHNT and CDR2 YYREEE (reference sequence). The CDR3 is CASSLFGGADEKLFF. In DNA, the CDR3 is TGTGCCAGCAGCTTGTTTGGGGGGGCCGATGAAAAACTGTTTTTT.

This clone was seen a handful of times. This chain joins TRBV5-1 and TRBJ2-1; tentatively, D is TRBD1 (5 bases). This CDR3 region has 17 residues. Germline values: CDR1 SGHRS, CDR2 YFSETQ. V was cut by 0 bases and J by 1 base, with 14 bases left in between. The CDR3 here is CASSLVKGIGSYNEQFF. The CDR3 nucleotides read TGCGCCAGCAGCTTGGTAAAGGGGATAGGGTCCTACAATGAGCAGTTCTTC.

V and J are TRBV11-2 and TRBJ2-7; 8 bases align to TRBD2. CDR3 length: 16 residues. V lost 5 bases and J lost 4; bases outside the gene matches: 13. CDR1 SGHAT and CDR2 FQNNGV come from the germline V gene. The CDR3 sequence is CASSLLGAGGVYEQYF. The DNA for the CDR3 is TGTGCCAGCAGCCTTCTGGGGGCCGGGGGGGTGTACGAGCAGTACTTC.

The genes are TRBV18 and TRBJ1-2, with D tentatively TRBD1 (5 bases). CDR3 size: 13 residues. Germline lookup yields CDR1 KGHSH and CDR2 LQKENI. V was pared by 6 bases and J by 1 base, with 9 bases between. The CDR3 DNA reads as TGTGCCAGCTCCGAGACAGTTAACTATGGCTACACCTTC. This translates into CASSETVNYGYTF.

The V gene is TRBV10-3, the J gene TRBJ1-1, with TRBD1 matching 7 bases. J gave up 0 bases and V 11 bases, and 6 bases lay outside the gene matches. Germline V gene lookup returns CDR1 ENHRY and CDR2 SYGVKD. This CDR3 is built from 13 residues. The CDR3 sequence: CASCGTVNTEAFF. For the CDR3, the DNA is TGTGCCTCGTGCGGGACAGTGAACACTGAAGCTTTCTTT.

This sequence joins TRBV18 and TRBJ2-7; D gene uncertain. The CDR3 spans 13 residues. The V and J ends lost 1 base and 6 bases respectively, with 10 bases between them. Per the germline V gene, CDR1 is KGHSH and CDR2 is LQKENI. The CDR3 DNA follows: TGTGCCAGCTCACCACGACCTGGGCTCGAGCAGTACTTC. Encoded protein: CASSPRPGLEQYF.

V is TRBV5-1 and J is TRBJ2-1, with unresolved D. Germline V gene sequence: CDR1 SGHRS, CDR2 YFSETQ. Trimming removed 5 bases from V and 4 bases from J, with 13 bases in between. The CDR3 sequence is 14 residues long. DNA for the CDR3: TGCGCCAGCAGATGGGGTTCGGGTTACAATGAGCAGTTCTTC. This encodes CASRWGSGYNEQFF. The full variable domain, completed using reference TRBV5-1 and TRBJ2-1, is KAGVTQTPRYLIKTRGQQVTLSCSPISGHRSVSWYQQTPGQGLQFLFEYFSETQRNKGNFPGRFSGRQFSNSRSEMNVSTLELGDSALYLCASRWGSGYNEQFFGPGTRLTVL.

This clone was picked up one time. The V call is TRBV28, the J call TRBJ1-5; possible D gene TRBD1, 6 bases. CDR1 MDHEN and CDR2 SYDVKM come from the germline V gene. V was clipped by 2 bases and J by 10 bases, with 15 bases between them. The CDR3 totals 14 residues. The CDR3 sequence is CASSLRADRRPQHF. In DNA form, the CDR3 reads TGTGCCAGCAGTTTAAGAGCGGACAGACGTCCCCAGCATTTT.

The chain employs TRBV11-2 and TRBJ2-1; possible D gene TRBD2, 7 bases. The CDR3 contains 16 residues. Germline CDR1 is SGHAT and CDR2 is FQNNGV. V shed 6 bases and J shed 5 bases, with 20 bases lying between them. CDR3 protein: CASRRGNGGRHNEQFF. The CDR3 bases are TGTGCCAGCAGACGTGGGAACGGGGGGCGCCACAATGAGCAGTTCTTC.

The rearrangement joins TRBV24-1 to TRBJ2-3; D not certain. Per the germline V gene, CDR1 is KGHDR and CDR2 is SFDVKD. Trimming cost V 4 bases and J 2 bases, with 9 bases left between them. This CDR3 is 14 amino acids long. Here the CDR3 reads CATSDPGSTDTQYF. In nucleotides, the CDR3 is TGTGCCACCAGTGACCCCGGGTCCACAGATACGCAGTATTTT.

V and J are TRBV19 and TRBJ2-7, with D possibly TRBD1 on 6 matching bases. The CDR3 is 12 amino acids. Per the germline V gene, CDR1 is LNHDA and CDR2 is SQIVND (reference sequence). Trimming cost V 5 bases and J 3 bases, with 8 bases left between them. CDR3 nucleotide sequence: TGTGCCAGTAGTTCAGGGGACTACGAGCAGTACTTC. As protein: CASSSGDYEQYF.

The V gene is TRBV7-2, the J gene TRBJ1-5, with D perhaps TRBD1 (5 bases). From germline, CDR1 is SGHTA and CDR2 FQGNSA. The V gene lost 6 bases and the J gene lost 0 bases, with 15 bases spanning the gap. This CDR3 region has 16 residues. CDR3 sequence: CASSSLGHYSNQPQHF. CDR3 nucleotide sequence: TGTGCCAGCAGTTCCTTGGGGCACTATAGCAATCAGCCCCAGCATTTT.

This sequence joins TRBV5-1 and TRBJ2-1, with TRBD2 identical over 10 bases. The V gene end was trimmed by 0 bases and the J gene end by 4 bases; junction bases not matched to a gene: 4. Germline V CDR1 and CDR2: SGHRS, YFSETQ. The CDR3 extends over 16 amino acids. The CDR3 sequence is CASSLVSGGTYNEQFF. In DNA form, the CDR3 reads TGCGCCAGCAGCTTGGTTAGCGGGGGGACATACAATGAGCAGTTCTTC.

V is TRBV18 and J is TRBJ2-1; D uncertain. Looked up from germline, CDR1 is KGHSH and CDR2 is LQKENI. Trimming shortened V by 3 bases and J by 0 bases, and 9 bases separated the two germline ends. The CDR3 runs 15 residues. In DNA form, the CDR3 reads TGTGCCAGCTCACCCTTCGTTAGCTCCTACAATGAGCAGTTCTTC. It codes for CASSPFVSSYNEQFF.

The rearrangement joins TRBV6-2 or TRBV6-3 to TRBJ2-7, with D unresolved. This CDR3 region has 12 residues. CDR1 is MNHEY, CDR2 SVGEGT, per germline. The V end was cut by 5 bases, the J end by 0 bases, with 5 bases between. Here the CDR3 reads CASSQSSYEQYF. Written as DNA, the CDR3 is TGTGCCAGCAGTCAAAGCTCCTACGAGCAGTACTTC.